This is a list of T cell receptor beta chains from one sample in a study of technical replicates of blood from a few donors. Data came from immunoSEQ multiplex PCR; TCRdb stores just in-frame clones and leaves some out. The sample includes tens of thousands of clones, about nine tenths seen only once; the top ten take around 0.34%. The sequenced sample consisted of T cells isolated from PBMCs. These receptors all stem from a human donor in good health. The CDR3 runs from the conserved cysteine through the conserved F or W. D genes are given only for firm matches. Size tells how often a clone was seen (once, few, many) or the class of an expanded clone, and some rows leave it out.

clone_size,j_call,v_call,d_call,cdr3_aa,cdr3_nt
NA,TRBJ1-1,TRBV7-3,NA,CASSLTQSREAFF,TGTGCCAGCAGCTTAACGCAGTCCCGTGAAGCTTTCTTT
NA,TRBJ2-2,TRBV5-1,TRBD1,CASSLDVGQGTGELFF,TGCGCCAGCAGCTTGGACGTAGGACAGGGCACCGGGGAGCTGTTTTTT
NA,TRBJ1-1,TRBV7-8,NA,CASSLGPEKAFF,TGTGCCAGCAGCTTAGGGCCAGAAAAAGCTTTCTTT
NA,TRBJ2-1,TRBV10-1,TRBD2,CASSLAGGMEQFF,TGCGCCAGCAGTCTAGCGGGAGGAATGGAGCAGTTCTTC
NA,TRBJ1-1,TRBV18,NA,CASSPPVTGNTEAFF,TGTGCCAGCTCACCACCGGTGACGGGGAACACTGAAGCTTTCTTT
NA,TRBJ2-1,TRBV5-1,TRBD2,CASSYSGIPNEQFF,TGCGCCAGCAGCTACAGCGGGATACCCAATGAGCAGTTCTTC
NA,TRBJ2-5,TRBV2,TRBD1,CASSEWTGETQYF,TGTGCCAGCAGTGAATGGACAGGGGAGACCCAGTACTTC
once,TRBJ2-3,TRBV11-2,NA,CASSWGHGTDTQYF,TGTGCCAGCAGCTGGGGACACGGCACAGATACGCAGTATTTT
NA,TRBJ2-7,TRBV13,TRBD1,CASRLQGDAAYEQYF,TGTGCCAGCAGACTACAGGGGGATGCAGCCTACGAGCAGTACTTC
NA,TRBJ2-7,TRBV16,NA,CASSPGGGHYEQYF,TGTGCCAGCAGCCCGGGAGGGGGCCACTACGAGCAGTACTTC
NA,TRBJ1-1,TRBV5-6,NA,CASSSTQENTEAFF,TGTGCCAGCAGCTCAACTCAGGAGAACACTGAAGCTTTCTTT
NA,TRBJ2-1,TRBV2,TRBD2,CAQGTSGIGWDEQFF,TGTGCCCAGGGCACTAGCGGGATAGGTTGGGATGAGCAGTTCTTC
NA,TRBJ2-6,TRBV14,TRBD1,CASSRTGAGANVLTF,TGTGCCAGCAGCCGGACAGGGGCTGGGGCCAACGTCCTGACTTTC
NA,TRBJ1-2,TRBV28,NA,CASDEVRETYGYTF,TGTGCCAGCGACGAGGTGAGGGAAACCTATGGCTACACCTTC
once,TRBJ2-3,TRBV4-3,TRBD2,CASSQDVAGAVDTQYF,TGCGCCAGCAGCCAAGATGTAGCGGGAGCTGTAGATACGCAGTATTTT
NA,TRBJ2-1,TRBV13,TRBD2,CASSLGLVGGDGNEQFF,TGTGCCAGCAGCTTAGGCCTCGTGGGGGGGGACGGGAATGAGCAGTTCTTC
NA,TRBJ2-6,TRBV7-9,NA,CASSWDLSGANVLTF,TGTGCCAGCAGCTGGGACTTATCTGGGGCCAACGTCCTGACTTTC
NA,TRBJ1-2,TRBV6-5,TRBD1,CASSWDREDSGYTF,TGTGCCAGCAGTTGGGACAGGGAGGATAGTGGCTACACCTTC
NA,TRBJ2-7,TRBV6-1,TRBD2,CASSEDQTGGREQYF,TGTGCCAGCAGTGAAGATCAGACGGGAGGGAGGGAGCAGTACTTC
NA,TRBJ2-2,TRBV19,NA,CASRFPGNTGELFF,TGTGCCAGTAGGTTTCCCGGTAACACCGGGGAGCTGTTTTTT
NA,TRBJ2-1,TRBV5-1,NA,CASSLEAFQYNEQFF,TGCGCCAGCAGCTTGGAAGCGTTCCAGTACAATGAGCAGTTCTTC
NA,TRBJ2-1,TRBV7-9,TRBD2,CASSLDNREGNEQFF,TGTGCCAGCAGCTTAGACAACCGGGAGGGCAATGAGCAGTTCTTC
NA,TRBJ1-5,TRBV6-1,NA,CASSEDFSFNQPQHF,TGTGCCAGCAGTGAAGACTTTAGTTTCAATCAGCCCCAGCATTTT
NA,TRBJ1-1,TRBV6-5,NA,CASSYGRQHTEAFF,TGTGCCAGCAGTTACGGCAGACAGCACACTGAAGCTTTCTTT
once,TRBJ2-2,TRBV27,NA,CASSLRSDLTGELFF,TGTGCCAGCAGTTTAAGGTCTGACTTGACCGGGGAGCTGTTTTTT
NA,TRBJ2-3,TRBV4-3,NA,CASSQDYGSTDTQYF,TGCGCCAGCAGCCAAGATTACGGGAGCACAGATACGCAGTATTTT
NA,TRBJ2-1,TRBV11-3,TRBD1,CASSLVTGVSQFF,TGTGCCAGCAGCTTAGTTACAGGGGTGTCGCAGTTCTTC
NA,TRBJ2-3,TRBV6-4,TRBD2,CASSTSGSTDTQYF,TGTGCCAGCTCGACTAGCGGGAGCACAGATACGCAGTATTTT
NA,TRBJ2-3,TRBV5-1,NA,CASSGTSTDTQYF,TGCGCCAGCAGCGGGACTAGCACAGATACGCAGTATTTT
NA,TRBJ2-1,TRBV7-9,TRBD1,CASRPTGDNEQFF,TGTGCCAGCAGGCCTACAGGGGACAATGAGCAGTTCTTC
NA,TRBJ1-4,TRBV6-5,TRBD1,CASSYFTQGDEKLFF,TGTGCCAGCAGTTACTTTACACAGGGGGATGAAAAACTGTTTTTT
NA,TRBJ2-7,TRBV27,TRBD2,CASSLAGGYEQYF,TGTGCCAGCAGTTTAGCGGGAGGGTACGAGCAGTACTTC
NA,TRBJ1-2,TRBV10-2,NA,CASTDSYGYTF,TGCGCCAGCACCGACAGTTATGGCTACACCTTC
NA,TRBJ1-5,TRBV9,NA,CASSEQGNNQPQHF,TGTGCCAGCAGCGAACAGGGAAACAATCAGCCCCAGCATTTT
NA,TRBJ2-7,TRBV28,NA,CASRPRGPLGEQYF,TGTGCCAGCAGACCCAGGGGCCCGCTGGGCGAGCAGTACTTC
NA,TRBJ2-7,TRBV11-2,TRBD2,CASRLAGSGEQYF,TGTGCCAGCAGGCTAGCGGGTTCGGGGGAGCAGTACTTC
NA,TRBJ2-3,TRBV9,NA,CASSAGQGIADTQYF,TGTGCCAGCAGCGCGGGGCAGGGGATAGCAGATACGCAGTATTTT
NA,TRBJ2-1,TRBV5-1,TRBD2,CASSSTSGDYNEQFF,TGCGCCAGCAGCTCAACTAGCGGGGATTACAATGAGCAGTTCTTC
NA,TRBJ1-1,TRBV5-1,TRBD1,CASSPTGETEAFF,TGCGCCAGCAGTCCTACAGGGGAAACTGAAGCTTTCTTT
NA,TRBJ1-1,TRBV18,NA,CASSPRVTGNTEAFF,TGTGCCAGCTCACCTCGCGTAACAGGGAACACTGAAGCTTTCTTT
NA,TRBJ2-7,TRBV11-2,NA,CASSLVAGGSYEQYF,TGTGCCAGCAGCTTAGTGGCAGGGGGGTCCTACGAGCAGTACTTC
NA,TRBJ2-7,TRBV4-1,NA,CASSPRGRDEQYF,TGCGCCAGCAGCCCCCGGGGGAGAGACGAGCAGTACTTC
NA,TRBJ2-1,TRBV7-9,NA,CASSLGLLSASSYNEQFF,TGTGCCAGCAGCTTAGGGCTGCTCAGCGCCAGCTCCTACAATGAGCAGTTCTTC
once,TRBJ2-7,TRBV27,NA,CASGTSHYEQYF,TGTGCCAGCGGGACTTCCCACTACGAGCAGTACTTC
NA,TRBJ2-1,TRBV2,TRBD2,CASSEFTSGFSYNEQFF,TGTGCCAGCAGTGAATTCACTAGCGGGTTCTCCTACAATGAGCAGTTCTTC
NA,TRBJ2-1,TRBV10-3,NA,CAIRGAGDEQFF,TGTGCCATCAGGGGGGCGGGCGATGAGCAGTTCTTC
NA,TRBJ1-2,TRBV6-4,NA,CASSDSSSNYGYTF,TGTGCCAGCAGTGACTCGAGCTCTAACTATGGCTACACCTTC
NA,TRBJ2-7,TRBV6-5,TRBD2,CASSPSGRAFYEQYF,TGTGCCAGCAGTCCGAGCGGGAGGGCCTTCTACGAGCAGTACTTC
few,TRBJ1-2,TRBV30,NA,CAWSTGHFYGYTF,TGTGCCTGGAGTACGGGACATTTCTATGGCTACACCTTC
NA,TRBJ2-5,TRBV30,NA,CAWSVPARAQETQYF,TGTGCCTGGAGTGTACCTGCCAGGGCCCAAGAGACCCAGTACTTC
NA,TRBJ2-7,TRBV4-2,NA,CASSQELNHGIYEQYF,TGTGCCAGCAGCCAAGAGCTGAACCACGGGATCTACGAGCAGTACTTC
NA,TRBJ2-2,TRBV19,NA,CASSIRGIGELFF,TGTGCCAGTAGTATTCGGGGAATCGGGGAGCTGTTTTTT
once,TRBJ1-1,TRBV19,NA,CASSITNRGTEAFF,TGTGCCAGTAGTATTACCAATAGGGGGACTGAAGCTTTCTTT
NA,TRBJ2-1,TRBV4-1,NA,CASRERVNYNEQFF,TGCGCCAGCAGGGAGCGGGTAAACTACAATGAGCAGTTCTTC
NA,TRBJ2-7,TRBV6-1,NA,CASSVEHNSYEQYF,TGTGCCAGCAGTGTGGAGCACAACTCCTACGAGCAGTACTTC
NA,TRBJ1-5,TRBV11-2,NA,CASSLNPGDQPQHF,TGTGCCAGCAGCTTAAACCCCGGGGATCAGCCCCAGCATTTT
NA,TRBJ1-2,TRBV6-1,NA,CASSDNRDAGYTF,TGTGCCAGCAGTGACAACAGGGACGCTGGCTACACCTTC
NA,TRBJ2-2,TRBV5-4,NA,CASSLVGRTGELFF,TGTGCCAGCAGCTTGGTTGGCCGCACCGGGGAGCTGTTTTTT
once,TRBJ1-3,TRBV10-3,NA,CAITQGIGNTIYF,TGTGCCATTACACAGGGAATCGGAAACACCATATATTTT
NA,TRBJ2-5,TRBV4-1,NA,CASSQVPETQYF,TGCGCCAGCAGCCAAGTCCCGGAGACCCAGTACTTC